This passage covers 26 T cell receptor beta chains from one sample sequenced in a study of cytomegalovirus exposure and HLA in healthy donors (dated by TCRdb to 2016 to 2017). The library came from the immunoSEQ multiplex PCR assay. TCRdb obtained this table from immuneACCESS and retained in-frame rearrangements with V and J assigned. These tables miss some clones; where compared with another copy, unresolved V genes account for less than half of the shortfall, and the remainder is unexplained. Within this sample are 150,000 or so clones, with about 94% of them counted one time only. Together, the top ten hold 1.5% to 2% of the sample. The sample consisted of PBMCs. The receptors here all came from a man between 18 and 29 years old in good health and CMV-seropositive.

The rearrangement links TRBV2 to TRBJ2-7; D possibly corresponds to TRBD1 (6 bases). Germline CDR1 and CDR2: SNHLY and FYNNEI. Trimming pared 8 bases from V and 1 base from J, leaving 15 bases between. This CDR3 comprises 14 residues. The DNA for the CDR3 is TGTGCCAGCGGAGTGGTAACAGGGTCCTACGAGCAGTACTTC. Its protein is CASGVVTGSYEQYF. Full variable domain (missing parts from reference TRBV2 and TRBJ2-7): EPEVTQTPSHQVTQMGQEVILRCVPISNHLYFYWYRQILGQKVEFLVSFYNNEISEKSEIFDDQFSVERPDGSNFTLKIRSTKLEDSAMYFCASGVVTGSYEQYFGPGTRLTVT.

This sequence joins TRBV19 and TRBJ2-1; D might be TRBD2 (6 bases). Trimming removed 5 bases from V and 5 bases from J, with 10 bases in between. Germline-derived CDR1 and CDR2 are LNHDA and SQIVND (reference sequence). This CDR3 comprises 13 residues. CDR3 coding DNA: TGTGCCAGTAGTTGGCGGGACCACAATGAGCAGTTCTTC. Amino acids: CASSWRDHNEQFF.

The V and J genes are TRBV5-1 and TRBJ1-1; D perhaps matches TRBD1 (5 bases). This CDR3 contains 14 residues. The ends were cut back, 3 bases at V and 1 base at J, with 10 bases in the middle. Germline assignment: CDR1 SGHRS and CDR2 YFSETQ. Written as DNA, the CDR3 is TGCGCCAGCAGCTCGGCCCAGGGGAACACTGAAGCTTTCTTT. This gives the protein CASSSAQGNTEAFF.

V and J are TRBV19 and TRBJ2-7; D is possibly TRBD2 (6 bases). Germline V lookup: CDR1 LNHDA, CDR2 SQIVND (reference sequence). The CDR3 loop spans 13 amino acids. V lost 4 bases, J lost 5 bases, and 12 bases lay in between. The CDR3 protein is CASSTGGGDEQYF. CDR3 coding DNA: TGTGCCAGTAGTACGGGCGGCGGGGACGAGCAGTACTTC.

The chain recombines TRBV29-1 with TRBJ2-3, with a possible D match to TRBD1 (5 bases). Germline V CDR1 and CDR2: SQVTM, ANQGSEA. The CDR3 consists of 17 residues. Trimming took off 7 bases at V and 3 bases at J, with 26 bases between the two ends. The CDR3 reads CSATSTHRRVGTDTQYF. For the CDR3, the DNA is TGCAGCGCTACTTCAACCCACAGGCGAGTAGGGACAGATACGCAGTATTTT.

The rearrangement uses TRBV28 and TRBJ1-6; 7 nucleotides agree with TRBD1. The germline CDR1 and CDR2 sequences are MDHEN and SYDVKM. J gave up 10 bases and V 2 bases, and 8 bases lay outside the gene matches. The CDR3 has 15 amino acids. The CDR3 region is CASSLLGQGGSPLHF. In DNA, the CDR3 is TGTGCCAGCAGTTTACTGGGTCAGGGGGGCTCACCCCTCCACTTT.

The chain uses TRBV28 and TRBJ2-1; 7 bases fit TRBD2. This CDR3 spans 18 amino acids. V gave up 6 bases and J gave up 5 bases; unmatched junction bases: 19. Germline CDR1 is MDHEN and CDR2 is SYDVKM. For the CDR3, the DNA is TGTGCCAGCAGACGTACCCCCTATGCGGGAGAAGGAAACAATGAGCAGTTCTTC. Its protein is CASRRTPYAGEGNNEQFF.

J is TRBJ2-3 and V is TRBV15; a weak D match, TRBD2 (6 bases). Trimming removed 6 bases from V and 0 bases from J, with 13 bases in between. CDR1 and CDR2 (germline): LNHNV, YYDKDF (reference sequence). This CDR3 is 15 amino acids long. CDR3 in amino acids: CATSSERASTDTQYF. In DNA form, the CDR3 reads TGTGCCACCAGTTCCGAGCGGGCTAGCACAGATACGCAGTATTTT.

The V call is TRBV2, the J call TRBJ2-3; 8 bases are a match to TRBD1. This CDR3 has 17 amino acids. Germline values: CDR1 SNHLY, CDR2 FYNNEI. The J segment lost 1 base and the V segment lost 1 base, leaving 7 bases of the junction unmatched. CDR3 amino acids: CASSEVQGAMGTDTQYF. Written as DNA, the CDR3 is TGTGCCAGCAGTGAAGTCCAGGGGGCGATGGGCACAGATACGCAGTATTTT.

CDR3 loop: CASSDTSNYGYTF. CDR3 DNA: TGTGCCAGCAGTGACACATCTAACTATGGCTACACCTTC. The genes are TRBV2 and TRBJ1-2; D not certain. CDR1 is SNHLY, CDR2 FYNNEI, per germline. The V and J ends lost 3 bases and 0 bases respectively, with 5 bases between them. This CDR3 comprises 13 residues.

The chain has TRBV27 and TRBJ2-1, with a possible D match to TRBD1 (6 bases). Germline lookup yields CDR1 MNHEY and CDR2 SMNVEV (reference sequence). Trimming took 7 bases from V and 10 from J, leaving 23 bases between them. The CDR3 loop spans 15 amino acids. The CDR3: CASIGVTGSLQEQFF. CDR3 sequence (DNA): TGTGCCAGCATCGGGGTGACAGGTAGTCTGCAGGAGCAGTTCTTC.

The chain carries TRBV13 and TRBJ1-1; 7 bases map to TRBD1. The CDR3 spans 16 residues. Trimming cost V 1 base and J 0 bases; bases outside gene matches: 5. The germline CDR1 and CDR2 sequences are PRHDT and FYEKMQ (reference sequence). The CDR3 loop is CASSLDRDRMNTEAFF. The CDR3, as DNA: TGTGCCAGCAGCTTAGACAGGGACAGAATGAACACTGAAGCTTTCTTT.

The chain carries TRBV19 and TRBJ2-5, with D perhaps matching TRBD2 (5 bases). The V end was cut by 5 bases, the J end by 2 bases, with 9 bases between. The V gene's germline CDR1 is LNHDA and CDR2 SQIVND (reference sequence). The CDR3 has 13 residues. The CDR3: CASSEGDQETQYF. The CDR3 bases are TGTGCCAGTAGTGAGGGAGATCAAGAGACCCAGTACTTC.

This clone was counted once. The rearrangement uses TRBV5-6 and TRBJ2-7, with a weak D call TRBD2 (5 bases). In germline, CDR1 is SGHDT, CDR2 YYEEEE. V shed 2 bases and J shed 0 bases, with 9 bases lying between them. The CDR3 has 14 amino acids. The CDR3 DNA reads TGTGCCAGCAGCTTTAGCGCGAGCTCCTACGAGCAGTACTTC. Encoded protein: CASSFSASSYEQYF.

The chain has TRBV5-8 and TRBJ1-4; TRBD1 aligns across 7 bases. V shed 0 bases and J 8 bases; nucleotides not matched to a gene: 7. CDR3 length equals 15 residues. Germline values: CDR1 SGHTS, CDR2 YDEGEE. The chain's CDR3 is CASSLEGQWEEKLFF. The DNA for the CDR3 is TGTGCCAGCAGCTTGGAGGGACAGTGGGAGGAAAAACTGTTTTTT.

The rearrangement uses TRBV29-1 and TRBJ2-5, with 8 bases matching TRBD1. Unmatched junction bases numbered 15, after V lost 5 bases and J lost 4 bases. The CDR3 sequence is 16 residues long. The germline gives CDR1 SQVTM, CDR2 ANQGSEA. The CDR3 loop is CSVTPTGTGGGETQYF. The CDR3 coding sequence is TGCAGCGTTACCCCTACCGGGACAGGAGGGGGAGAGACCCAGTACTTC. Full variable domain (remainder filled in from reference TRBV29-1 and TRBJ2-5): SAVISQKPSRDICQRGTSLTIQCQVDSQVTMMFWYRQQPGQSLTLIATANQGSEATYESGFVIDKFPISRPNLTFSTLTVSNMSPEDSSIYLCSVTPTGTGGGETQYFGPGTRLLVL.

The chain links TRBV11-1 to TRBJ2-3, with 10 bases identical to TRBD2. The junction had 2 bases not matched to a gene; V was cut back by 2 bases and J by 0 bases. The germline V gene has CDR1 SGHAT and CDR2 FQDESV (reference sequence). The CDR3 consists of 16 residues. CDR3 nucleotides: TGTGCCAGCAGCTTAAGACTAGCGGGTAGCACAGATACGCAGTATTTT. It encodes CASSLRLAGSTDTQYF.

The chain uses TRBV27 and TRBJ1-2; possible D gene TRBD1, 5 bases. The CDR3 extends over 13 amino acids. Germline CDR1 MNHEY, CDR2 SMNVEV (reference sequence). V dropped 3 bases and J dropped 4 bases, with 9 bases sitting between them. The CDR3 here is CASSFQGRYGYTF. The CDR3 DNA reads as TGTGCCAGCAGTTTTCAGGGTCGCTATGGCTACACCTTC.

This clone was seen only once. CDR3 sequence reads: CAWSVLGRGRVAGYNEQFF. The CDR3 coding sequence is TGTGCCTGGAGTGTACTGGGCAGGGGGAGAGTAGCGGGATACAATGAGCAGTTCTTC. This chain connects TRBV30 to TRBJ2-1; TRBD2 might be the D (8 bases). The CDR3 sequence is 19 residues long. CDR1 and CDR2 (germline): GTSNPN, SVGIG (reference sequence). The V gene lost 0 bases and the J gene lost 4 bases, with 25 bases spanning the gap. Full variable domain (rest looked up from reference TRBV30 and TRBJ2-1): SQTIHQWPATLVQPVGSPLSLECTVEGTSNPNLYWYRQAAGRGLQLLFYSVGIGQISSEVPQNLSASRPQDRQFILSSKKLLLSDSGFYLCAWSVLGRGRVAGYNEQFFGPGTRLTVL.

The chain couples TRBV2 to TRBJ1-2; weak D call: TRBD1 (5 bases). The V gene lost 6 bases and the J gene lost 2 bases, with 10 bases spanning the gap. CDR1 is SNHLY, CDR2 FYNNEI, per germline. The length of the CDR3 is 13 residues. This chain's CDR3 is CASRVAGNYGYTF. CDR3 DNA: TGTGCCAGCAGGGTTGCAGGGAACTATGGCTACACCTTC.

The chain recombines TRBV29-1 with TRBJ1-3; 7 bases agree with TRBD1. Germline CDR1 is SQVTM and CDR2 is ANQGSEA. The CDR3 spans 13 residues. V was clipped by 3 bases and J by 3 bases; unmatched bases: 2. Written as DNA, the CDR3 is TGCAGCGTTGAGACAGGGAATGGAAACACCATATATTTT. This gives the protein CSVETGNGNTIYF.

The rearrangement links TRBV7-2 to TRBJ2-1, with 8 bases fitting TRBD2. V shed 2 bases and J 6 bases; nucleotides not matched to a gene: 6. The CDR3 is made up of 15 amino acids. The germline V gene has CDR1 SGHTA and CDR2 FQGNSA. Written as DNA, the CDR3 is TGTGCCAGCAGCTTACGTGGGACTAGAAGCAATGAGCAGTTCTTC. Translation gives CASSLRGTRSNEQFF. The full variable domain, with the rest looked up from reference TRBV7-2 and TRBJ2-1, is GAGVSQSPSNKVTEKGKDVELRCDPISGHTALYWYRQSLGQGLEFLIYFQGNSAPDKSGLPSDRFSAERTGGSVSTLTIQRTQQEDSAVYLCASSLRGTRSNEQFFGPGTRLTVL.

V is TRBV19 and J is TRBJ2-5; a weak D match, TRBD1 (6 bases). This CDR3 region has 17 residues. The germline gives CDR1 LNHDA, CDR2 SQIVND (reference sequence). The ends were cut back, 8 bases at V and 2 bases at J, with 24 bases in the middle. CDR3 DNA: TGTGCCAGTTCACCTCGGGCAGGGGCTTGGGAGCAAGAGACCCAGTACTTC. Its protein is CASSPRAGAWEQETQYF.

The V call is TRBV6-5, the J call TRBJ1-6, with D maybe TRBD1 (5 bases). The CDR3 has 15 residues. CDR1 and CDR2 from the germline V gene are MNHEY and SVGAGI. V gave up 5 bases and J gave up 10 bases, with 18 bases separating them. The CDR3 spells CASSRTGGWGSPLHF. The CDR3, as DNA: TGTGCCAGCAGTAGGACTGGGGGGTGGGGATCACCCCTCCACTTT.

The rearrangement uses TRBV4-1 and TRBJ2-2; maybe TRBD2 (5 bases). V lost 0 bases and J 2 bases, leaving 16 bases between the germline ends. CDR3 length equals 18 residues. The germline V gene has CDR1 MGHRA and CDR2 YSYEKL. In DNA, the CDR3 is TGCGCCAGCAGCCAAGAACCTAGCTCCTCTATAAACACCGGGGAGCTGTTTTTT. Amino acids: CASSQEPSSSINTGELFF.

A few counts support this clone. The V gene is TRBV2, the J gene TRBJ1-2, with 8 nucleotides matching TRBD1. Germline V gene data show CDR1 as SNHLY and CDR2 as FYNNEI. The CDR3 sequence is 15 residues long. The junction had 10 bases not matched to a gene; V was cut back by 6 bases and J by 4 bases. CDR3 loop: CASRKTGERTYGYTF. The CDR3 DNA is TGTGCCAGCAGAAAGACAGGGGAGCGGACCTATGGCTACACCTTC.